This TCR beta chain was documented in a study of shared clonotypes between healthy human individuals (dated by TCRdb to the early 2020s). About the investigation overall: The cohort comprised a couple of women and a few men aged 18 to 49 years. To increase sequencing depth and limit assay-specific biases, different laboratories used diverse techniques to prepare libraries and sequence TCR repertoires. For each donor, CD4 naive and CD4 memory were each run on three plates, CD8 naive on two plates, and CD8 memory on one plate. To estimate repertoire size and how much clonotype sharing occurs between individuals, the study deeply sequenced the blood TCR repertoires of roughly 5 healthy adults. Between about 0.8 and 9 billion PBMCs per donor were obtained by leukapheresis.

Using the deep immunoSEQ assay, multiplex PCR amplified TCR CDR3 regions from genomic DNA. Extracted genomic DNA from each cell subset was distributed evenly across all wells of several immunoSEQ 96-well plates, and each plate was treated as a replicate. For sorted subsets, approximately 190 ng genomic DNA, equal to about 30,000 T cell genomes, was loaded into each replicate PCR. The purified libraries were quantified using a Qubit 3.0 fluorometer, sized with a Bioanalyzer 2100, and then quantified again using the KAPA Library Quantification kit. Every immunoSEQ 96-well plate was sequenced on a separate single-read 150-cycle Illumina NextSeq 550 flow cell. The original pipeline was this. Because only junctional sequences without quality scores were contained in the immunoSEQ output, filtering matching that applied to full-length reads could not be performed. Sequences were annotated with PyIR, a Python wrapper for IgBLAST v1.9, using IMGT germline references to assign V/J genes and CDR3. Reads were removed for weak V/J assignments (E-value above 1e-6), missing CDR3, stop codons, out-of-frame junctions, or ambiguous translated residues. V3J clonotypes were defined as sequences sharing the same inferred V gene, J gene, and CDR3 amino acid sequence. To compute the percentage overlap between repertoires, the number of shared unique clonotypes was divided by the size of the smaller repertoire. Three approaches were used to assess repertoire richness: RTK rarefaction, the Chao1 estimator, and Recon v2.1 estimates of unobserved clonotypes. OLGA was used to compute generation probabilities for all TCRbeta clonotypes that the gDNA method yielded from a handful of donors. In TCRdb, the immuneACCESS table is reduced to in-frame sequences with V and J assigned. These tables do not hold every clone; where another copy was compared, an unresolved V gene accounts for under half, and the others remain unexplained. V, J and clone size are taken as reported in that table, and D and trimming were inferred from the DNA itself. Within this sample are 1.5 million to 2.5 million clones, with approximately 94% of them counted one time only. The ten largest clones take up 0.95% to 1.5% of the sample.

The CDR1 and CDR2 encoded by the germline V gene are SGDLS and YYNGEE. Compared with germline, V lacks 4 bases and J lacks 1 base; bases without a gene match: 4. From the cysteine through the phenylalanine, the CDR3 covers 16 amino acids. Only the CDR3 DNA stays, 48 bases, in frame from base 1. CD8 naive samples consisted of CD45RO-negative cells that were positively selected for CCR7, yielding a CD45RA+CCR7+ population without TemRA cells. The donors were healthy, HIV-negative adults with no recently reported acute infections or vaccinations. All donors were Caucasian adults living in Nashville, Tennessee, USA. Blood was obtained by leukapheresis, after which PBMCs were separated by Ficoll-Histopaque density gradient centrifugation and cryopreserved in liquid nitrogen vapor phase. Analytical flow cytometry was used to check the purity and quantity of each magnetically sorted T cell population. Genomic DNA was isolated from each sorted fraction and quantified by UV absorbance on a Nanodrop 2000c.

A word on this clone: Its antigen is unknown. Per-nucleotide qualities are absent, and no much larger clonotype sits a single base away.

Broad study findings and their caveats: Based on pairwise subsampling, the degree of clonotype sharing among donors was expected to be affected by sequencing depth. Clonotypes shared by all four sorted-subset donors showed higher generation probabilities than non-shared clonotypes. Sampling was restricted to blood, and TCR repertoires in tissues likely differ from the TCR repertoires found in blood. The small number of donors limited the genetic and exposure-history diversity represented. Even with the large sequencing depth, rarefaction of the sorted-subset datasets indicated that sequencing was incomplete. Naive subsets generally had larger estimated clonotype richness than memory subsets did. Across four donors, about 4.5% of naive CD4, approximately 3.6% of naive CD8, under 2.5% of memory CD4, and 0.4% of memory CD8 clonotypes were shared.

The source is a man in his late teens or twenties in good health. The sequence joins TRBV9 to TRBJ2-2, with 10 junctional bases fitting TRBD2. The specimen sequenced was naive CD8+ T cells sorted from blood. In light of the paper, this sample's cell subset or site label describes: CD45RA+CCR7+. The sequenced DNA is TGTGCCAGCAGCACTTGGACTAGCGGGAACACCGGGGAGCTGTTTTTT. Its translation reads: CASSTWTSGNTGELFF.